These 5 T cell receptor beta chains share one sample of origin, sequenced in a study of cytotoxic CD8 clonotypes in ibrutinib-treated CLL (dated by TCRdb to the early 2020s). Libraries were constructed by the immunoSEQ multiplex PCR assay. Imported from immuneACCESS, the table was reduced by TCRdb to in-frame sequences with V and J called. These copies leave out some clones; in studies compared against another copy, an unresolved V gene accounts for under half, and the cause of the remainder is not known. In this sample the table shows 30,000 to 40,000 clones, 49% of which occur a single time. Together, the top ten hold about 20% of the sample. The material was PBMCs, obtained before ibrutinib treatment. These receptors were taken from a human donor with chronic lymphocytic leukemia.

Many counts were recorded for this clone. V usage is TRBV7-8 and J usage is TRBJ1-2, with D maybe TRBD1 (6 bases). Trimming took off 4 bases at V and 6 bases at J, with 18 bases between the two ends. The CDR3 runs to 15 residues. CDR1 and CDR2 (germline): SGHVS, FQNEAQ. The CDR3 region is CASSSPPEGGDGYTF. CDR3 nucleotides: TGTGCCAGCAGCTCCCCCCCCGAGGGGGGAGATGGCTACACCTTC.

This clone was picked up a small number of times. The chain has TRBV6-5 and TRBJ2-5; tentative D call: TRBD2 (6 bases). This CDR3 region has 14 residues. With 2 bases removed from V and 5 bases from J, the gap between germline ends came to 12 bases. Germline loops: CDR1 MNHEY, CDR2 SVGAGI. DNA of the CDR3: TGTGCCAGCAGTTACCCTAGCGCGGGGGAGACCCAGTACTTC. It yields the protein CASSYPSAGETQYF.

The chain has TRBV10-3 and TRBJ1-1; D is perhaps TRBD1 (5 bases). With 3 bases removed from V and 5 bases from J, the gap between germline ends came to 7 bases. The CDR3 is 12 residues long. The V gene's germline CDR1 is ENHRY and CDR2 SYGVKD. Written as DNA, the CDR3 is TGTGCCATCAGTGAAGGGACGACTGAAGCTTTCTTT. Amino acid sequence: CAISEGTTEAFF.

CDR3 loop: CASTSSGSTDTQYF. As DNA, the CDR3 is TGTGCCAGCACTTCAAGCGGAAGCACAGATACGCAGTATTTT. The chain links TRBV6-5 to TRBJ2-3, with D possibly being TRBD2 (5 bases). Germline V gives CDR1 MNHEY, CDR2 SVGAGI. The ends were cut back, 7 bases at V and 0 bases at J, with 11 bases in the middle. The length of the CDR3 is 14 residues.

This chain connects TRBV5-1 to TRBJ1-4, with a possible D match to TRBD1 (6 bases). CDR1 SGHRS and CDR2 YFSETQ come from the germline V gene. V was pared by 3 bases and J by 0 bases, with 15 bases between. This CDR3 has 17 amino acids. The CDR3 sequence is CASSSLTGVSTNEKLFF. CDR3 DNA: TGCGCCAGCAGCTCTCTGACAGGCGTTTCAACTAATGAAAAACTGTTTTTT.